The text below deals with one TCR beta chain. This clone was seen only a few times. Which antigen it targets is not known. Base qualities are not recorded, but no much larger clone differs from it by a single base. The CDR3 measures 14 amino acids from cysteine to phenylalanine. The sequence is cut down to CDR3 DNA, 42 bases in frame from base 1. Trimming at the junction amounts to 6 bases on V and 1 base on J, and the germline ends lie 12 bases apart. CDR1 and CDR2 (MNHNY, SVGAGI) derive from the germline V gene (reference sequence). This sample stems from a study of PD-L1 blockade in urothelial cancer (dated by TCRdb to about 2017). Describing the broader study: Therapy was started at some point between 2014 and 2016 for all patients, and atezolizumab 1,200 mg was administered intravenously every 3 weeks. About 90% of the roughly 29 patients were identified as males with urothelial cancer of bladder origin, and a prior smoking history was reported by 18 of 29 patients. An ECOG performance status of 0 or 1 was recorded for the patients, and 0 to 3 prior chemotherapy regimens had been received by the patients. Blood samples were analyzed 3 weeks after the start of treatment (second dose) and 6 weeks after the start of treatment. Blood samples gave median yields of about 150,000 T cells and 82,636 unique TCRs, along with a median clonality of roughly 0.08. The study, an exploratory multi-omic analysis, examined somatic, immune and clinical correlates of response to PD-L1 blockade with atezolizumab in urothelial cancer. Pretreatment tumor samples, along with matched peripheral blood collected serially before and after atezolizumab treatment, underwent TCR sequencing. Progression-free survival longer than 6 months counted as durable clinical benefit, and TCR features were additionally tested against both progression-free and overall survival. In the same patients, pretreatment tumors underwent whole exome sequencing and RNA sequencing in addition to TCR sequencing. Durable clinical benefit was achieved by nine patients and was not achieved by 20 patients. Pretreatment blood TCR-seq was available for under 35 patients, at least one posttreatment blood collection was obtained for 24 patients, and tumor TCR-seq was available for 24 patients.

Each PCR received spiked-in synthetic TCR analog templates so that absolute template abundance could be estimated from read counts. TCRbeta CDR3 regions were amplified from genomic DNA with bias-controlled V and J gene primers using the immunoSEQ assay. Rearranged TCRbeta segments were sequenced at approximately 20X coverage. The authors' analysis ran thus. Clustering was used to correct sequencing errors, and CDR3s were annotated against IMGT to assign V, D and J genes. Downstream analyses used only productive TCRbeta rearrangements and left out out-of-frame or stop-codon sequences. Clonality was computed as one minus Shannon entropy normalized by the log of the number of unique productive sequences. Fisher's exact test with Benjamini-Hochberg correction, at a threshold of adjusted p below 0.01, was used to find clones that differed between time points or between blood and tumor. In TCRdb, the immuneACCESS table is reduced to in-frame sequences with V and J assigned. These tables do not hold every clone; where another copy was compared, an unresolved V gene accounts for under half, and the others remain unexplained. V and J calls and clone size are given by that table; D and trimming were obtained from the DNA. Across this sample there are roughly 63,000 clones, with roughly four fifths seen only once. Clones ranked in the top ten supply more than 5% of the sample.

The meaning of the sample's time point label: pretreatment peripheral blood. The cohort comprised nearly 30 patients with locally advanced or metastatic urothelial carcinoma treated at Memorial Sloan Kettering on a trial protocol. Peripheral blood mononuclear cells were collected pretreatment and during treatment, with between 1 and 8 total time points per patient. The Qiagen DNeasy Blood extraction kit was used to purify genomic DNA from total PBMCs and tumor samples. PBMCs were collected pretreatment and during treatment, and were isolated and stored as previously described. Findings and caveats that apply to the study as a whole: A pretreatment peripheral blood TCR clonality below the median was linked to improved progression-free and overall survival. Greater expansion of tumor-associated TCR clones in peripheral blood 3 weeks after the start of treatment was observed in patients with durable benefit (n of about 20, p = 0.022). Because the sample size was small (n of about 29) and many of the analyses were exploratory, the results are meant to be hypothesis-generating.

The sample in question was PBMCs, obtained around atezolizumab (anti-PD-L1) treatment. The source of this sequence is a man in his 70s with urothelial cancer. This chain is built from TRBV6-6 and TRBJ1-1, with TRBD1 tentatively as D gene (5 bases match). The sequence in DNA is TGTGCCAGCAGGGTCGGGAGGGGGAACACTGAAGCTTTCTTT. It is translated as CASRVGRGNTEAFF.